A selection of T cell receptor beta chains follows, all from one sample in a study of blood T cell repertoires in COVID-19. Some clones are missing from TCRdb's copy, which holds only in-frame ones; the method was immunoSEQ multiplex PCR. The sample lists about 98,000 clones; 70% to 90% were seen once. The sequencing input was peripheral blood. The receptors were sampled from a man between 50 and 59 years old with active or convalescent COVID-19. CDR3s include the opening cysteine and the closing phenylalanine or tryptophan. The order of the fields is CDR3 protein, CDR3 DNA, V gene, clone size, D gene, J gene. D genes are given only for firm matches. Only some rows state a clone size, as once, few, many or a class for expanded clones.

CASSAPGGTYNEQFF | TGTGCCAGCAGCGCCCCCGGCGGGACTTACAATGAGCAGTTCTTC | TRBV9 | NA | NA | TRBJ2-1
CASTPTGANTGELFF | TGTGCCAGCACCCCGACAGGAGCGAACACCGGGGAGCTGTTTTTT | TRBV7-9 | NA | NA | TRBJ2-2
CACTRSRNTEAFF | TGTGCCTGTACAAGGAGCAGGAACACTGAAGCTTTCTTT | TRBV6-6 | NA | NA | TRBJ1-1
CASNTGGAEEKLFF | TGTGCCAGCAACACAGGGGGCGCGGAAGAAAAACTGTTTTTT | TRBV28 | NA | TRBD1 | TRBJ1-4
CASRAGQGTDTQYF | TGTGCCAGCAGAGCCGGACAGGGCACAGATACGCAGTATTTT | TRBV2 | NA | TRBD1 | TRBJ2-3
CASGNPREAFF | TGTGCCAGCGGTAACCCACGGGAAGCTTTCTTT | TRBV6-5 | NA | NA | TRBJ1-1
CASSQRRGGEQYF | TGTGCCAGCAGCCAGCGTAGGGGTGGCGAGCAGTACTTC | TRBV3-1/TRBV3-2 | NA | NA | TRBJ2-7
CASSLLSSGGDTQYF | TGTGCCAGCAGCTTACTATCTAGCGGGGGAGATACGCAGTATTTT | TRBV7-9 | NA | TRBD2 | TRBJ2-3
CASSWDRGYEQYF | TGTGCCAGTAGTTGGGACAGGGGGTACGAGCAGTACTTC | TRBV19 | NA | TRBD1 | TRBJ2-7
CASRPGGLDGYTF | TGTGCCAGCAGGCCAGGGGGATTAGATGGCTACACCTTC | TRBV12-3/TRBV12-4 | once | TRBD1 | TRBJ1-2
CASSERQGVNYGYTF | TGCGCCAGCAGTGAGCGACAGGGAGTTAACTATGGCTACACCTTC | TRBV10-2 | NA | TRBD1 | TRBJ1-2
CASSAAGGNTEAFF | TGTGCCAGCAGCGCTGCAGGAGGGAACACTGAAGCTTTCTTT | TRBV6-2/TRBV6-3 | NA | NA | TRBJ1-1
CASSYSTSGASDSPLHF | TGTGCCAGCAGTTACTCGACATCTGGGGCGTCTGATTCACCCCTCCACTTT | TRBV6-2/TRBV6-3 | NA | NA | TRBJ1-6
CASSIGQPSGQPQHF | TGTGCCAGTAGTATAGGACAGCCGTCTGGTCAGCCCCAGCATTTT | TRBV19 | NA | NA | TRBJ1-5
CASSPNVGGNEQFF | TGCGCCAGCAGCCCAAATGTGGGGGGGAATGAGCAGTTCTTC | TRBV5-1 | NA | TRBD2 | TRBJ2-1
CASSPSQYEQYF | TGTGCCAGCTCACCATCACAATACGAGCAGTACTTC | TRBV18 | NA | NA | TRBJ2-7
CASSSRLGGLIGSPLHF | TGTGCCAGCAGCTCTAGGCTTGGGGGCCTGATAGGCTCACCCCTCCACTTT | TRBV11-2 | NA | NA | TRBJ1-6
CASSPGGYGYTF | TGTGCCAGCTCACCAGGGGGGTATGGCTACACCTTC | TRBV18 | NA | NA | TRBJ1-2
CASSLGESRYEQYF | TGCGCCAGCAGCTTGGGGGAGAGTAGATACGAGCAGTACTTC | TRBV5-1 | NA | NA | TRBJ2-7
CASSRQTSGIFLSYNEQFF | TGTGCCAGCAGCCGGCAGACTAGCGGGATATTTCTCTCCTACAATGAGCAGTTCTTC | TRBV7-2 | NA | TRBD2 | TRBJ2-1
CASGRETQYF | TGTGCCAGTGGGAGAGAGACCCAGTACTTC | TRBV19 | few | NA | TRBJ2-5
CASSDRGGTGELFF | TGTGCCAGCAGCGACAGGGGTGGCACCGGGGAGCTGTTTTTT | TRBV7-2 | NA | TRBD1 | TRBJ2-2
CASRNRGQGQYGYTF | TGTGCCAGCAGAAATAGAGGACAGGGGCAATATGGCTACACCTTC | TRBV6-6 | NA | TRBD1 | TRBJ1-2
CATSREQLNNQPQHF | TGTGCCACCAGCAGAGAACAGCTAAACAATCAGCCCCAGCATTTT | TRBV15 | NA | NA | TRBJ1-5
CASSYGQGFNSPLHF | TGTGCCAGCAGTTACGGGCAGGGTTTTAATTCACCCCTCCACTTT | TRBV6-5 | NA | NA | TRBJ1-6
CASSRWGQYVYGYTF | TGTGCCAGCAGCCGATGGGGACAGTACGTTTATGGCTACACCTTC | TRBV21-1 | NA | NA | TRBJ1-2
CASSLDLTGANVLTF | TGCGCCAGCAGCTTGGATCTAACTGGGGCCAACGTCCTGACTTTC | TRBV5-1 | NA | NA | TRBJ2-6
CASSRTFTGRGGYTF | TGTGCCAGCAGCCGAACCTTCACAGGGAGGGGTGGCTACACCTTC | TRBV6-5 | NA | NA | TRBJ1-2
CAISEGSGADTQYF | TGTGCCATCAGTGAAGGTTCCGGGGCAGATACGCAGTATTTT | TRBV10-3 | NA | NA | TRBJ2-3
CASSSFTGEKLFF | TGTGCCAGCAGTTCTTTTACAGGGGAAAAACTGTTTTTT | TRBV27 | NA | NA | TRBJ1-4
CASSFLDTDTQYF | TGTGCCAGCAGCTTTCTAGACACAGATACGCAGTATTTT | TRBV7-9 | once | NA | TRBJ2-3
CASSKEYPGQGDCQPQHF | TGTGCCAGCAGCAAAGAATACCCGGGACAGGGGGATTGTCAGCCCCAGCATTTT | TRBV21-1 | once | NA | TRBJ1-5
CASSYLLTGGLDTQYF | TGTGCCAGCAGTTACTTGTTGACAGGGGGCTTAGATACGCAGTATTTT | TRBV6-5 | NA | TRBD1 | TRBJ2-3
CASSRQSTNEKLFF | TGTGCCAGCAGTAGACAGTCAACTAATGAAAAACTGTTTTTT | TRBV6-6 | NA | NA | TRBJ1-4
CASSRWTGADTEAFF | TGCGCCAGCAGCCGATGGACAGGGGCGGACACTGAAGCTTTCTTT | TRBV5-1 | once | TRBD1 | TRBJ1-1
CASSEQGDYGYTF | TGTGCCAGCAGTGAACAGGGCGACTATGGCTACACCTTC | TRBV6-1 | NA | NA | TRBJ1-2
CTSSLTTGNLAKNIQYF | TGCACCAGCAGCCTTACGACAGGGAACCTAGCCAAAAACATTCAGTACTTC | TRBV1 | NA | NA | TRBJ2-4
CAWNSGQYEQYF | TGTGCCTGGAACTCGGGACAGTACGAGCAGTACTTC | TRBV30 | NA | TRBD1 | TRBJ2-7
CASSVVAAPTDTQYF | TGTGCCAGCAGCGTAGTTGCGGCCCCCACAGATACGCAGTATTTT | TRBV9 | NA | NA | TRBJ2-3
CASRLTESGTYGYTF | TGTGCCAGCCGGTTGACGGAATCGGGAACCTATGGCTACACCTTC | TRBV3-1/TRBV3-2 | NA | NA | TRBJ1-2
CASSLESGRKLFF | TGTGCCAGCAGCTTGGAATCAGGGCGAAAACTGTTTTTT | TRBV5-5 | NA | NA | TRBJ1-4
CASSTETGPTGTDTQYF | TGTGCCAGTAGTACAGAGACAGGCCCTACGGGCACAGATACGCAGTATTTT | TRBV19 | NA | NA | TRBJ2-3
CASSEALRGQGYTF | TGTGCCAGCAGTGAAGCGCTGAGGGGGCAAGGCTACACCTTC | TRBV2 | NA | TRBD1 | TRBJ1-2
CASSQARGFRETQYF | TGTGCCAGCAGCCAAGCCAGGGGATTTCGCGAGACCCAGTACTTC | TRBV14 | NA | NA | TRBJ2-5
CASSLAEASGGQETQYF | TGCGCCAGCAGCTTGGCCGAGGCTAGCGGGGGCCAGGAGACCCAGTACTTC | TRBV5-1 | NA | TRBD2 | TRBJ2-5
CASSLFGTGYQPQHF | TGTGCCAGCAGCTTATTTGGGACAGGGTATCAGCCCCAGCATTTT | TRBV7-2 | NA | TRBD1 | TRBJ1-5
CASSDSGGSYNEQFF | TGCGCCAGCAGCGATAGCGGGGGTTCATACAATGAGCAGTTCTTC | TRBV5-1 | NA | TRBD2 | TRBJ2-1
CASSPPTGLVNYGYTF | TGTGCCAGCTCACCACCGACAGGGTTAGTCAACTATGGCTACACCTTC | TRBV18 | NA | TRBD1 | TRBJ1-2
CASSYSEGNQPQHF | TGTGCCAGCAGTTACTCCGAGGGCAATCAGCCCCAGCATTTT | TRBV6-5 | NA | NA | TRBJ1-5
CATSDRTLLTDTQYF | TGTGCCACCAGTGATCGAACATTGCTCACAGATACGCAGTATTTT | TRBV24-1 | once | NA | TRBJ2-3
CASSIVGTGDDQPQHF | TGTGCCAGTAGTATAGTAGGGACAGGGGACGATCAGCCCCAGCATTTT | TRBV19 | NA | TRBD1 | TRBJ1-5
CASTREGAGIQYF | TGTGCCAGCACCAGAGAGGGAGCGGGCATTCAGTACTTC | TRBV12-3/TRBV12-4 | NA | NA | TRBJ2-4
CASRPGVSTGELFF | TGTGCCAGCAGGCCCGGGGTGTCCACCGGGGAGCTGTTTTTT | TRBV6-5 | NA | NA | TRBJ2-2
CASRQTSGGAETQYF | TGTGCCAGCAGACAGACTAGCGGGGGGGCCGAGACCCAGTACTTC | TRBV2 | NA | TRBD2 | TRBJ2-5
CASKVGQGNQPQHF | TGTGCCAGCAAAGTTGGGCAGGGGAATCAGCCCCAGCATTTT | TRBV6-5 | NA | NA | TRBJ1-5
CASSTAAGTGSYGYTF | TGTGCCAGCAGTACCGCCGCCGGGACAGGTAGCTATGGCTACACCTTC | TRBV28 | NA | TRBD1 | TRBJ1-2
CASYSGHKNTEAFF | TGTGCCAGCTACTCGGGACACAAGAACACTGAAGCTTTCTTT | TRBV6-5 | NA | NA | TRBJ1-1
CASSKDATGVLSDTQYF | TGTGCCAGCAGCAAAGACGCAACAGGGGTTCTGTCAGATACGCAGTATTTT | TRBV21-1 | NA | NA | TRBJ2-3
CASSEVQGVSDEQYF | TGTGCCAGCAGTGAAGTTCAGGGTGTTTCCGACGAGCAGTACTTC | TRBV6-1 | NA | NA | TRBJ2-7